This passage covers 21 T cell receptor beta chains from one sample sequenced in a study of blood T cell repertoires in COVID-19 (dated by TCRdb to 2020 to 2021). Library construction relied on the immunoSEQ multiplex PCR assay. As stored in TCRdb, this immuneACCESS dataset retains in-frame rearrangements with V and J assigned. A fraction of the clones does not appear; measured against another copy, unresolved V genes explain less than half of the discrepancy, and the remainder lacks a known reason. In all, the sample holds under 200,000 clones, and 80% to 90% of those were seen once. The leading ten clones occupy about 4% of the sample. Sequenced input: peripheral blood. These receptors all come from a man between 18 and 29 years old with active or convalescent COVID-19.

This chain connects TRBV4-2 to TRBJ1-1, with a tentative D call TRBD1 (5 bases). From germline, CDR1 is LGHNA and CDR2 YNFKEQ. The CDR3 has 14 residues. V lost 1 base, J lost 6 bases, and 12 bases lay in between. The CDR3 region is CASSQVTGTAEAFF. DNA for the CDR3: TGTGCCAGCAGCCAAGTGACGGGGACTGCTGAAGCTTTCTTT.

The V and J genes are TRBV4-1 and TRBJ2-7; tentative D call: TRBD1 (6 bases). The germline V gene encodes CDR1 MGHRA and CDR2 YSYEKL. CDR3 length equals 15 residues. V lost 0 bases to trimming and J lost 4 bases, with 13 bases between them. CDR3 loop: CASSQEPHRVYEQYF. DNA of the CDR3: TGCGCCAGCAGCCAAGAGCCCCACAGGGTATACGAGCAGTACTTC.

The chain recombines TRBV5-1 with TRBJ2-5, with TRBD1 matching over 10 bases. This CDR3 region has 15 residues. V dropped 5 bases and J dropped 5; count of bases not matched to a gene: 9. CDR1 is SGHRS and CDR2 is YFSETQ in the germline V gene. CDR3 DNA: TGCGCCAGCAGTGTGGGACAGGGGATCGAGGAGACCCAGTACTTC. This translates into CASSVGQGIEETQYF.

This chain links TRBV6-5 with TRBJ1-4; 9 bases map to TRBD1. After removal of 4 bases from V and 4 bases from J, the junction contained 7 bases not matched to a gene. From germline, CDR1 is MNHEY and CDR2 SVGAGI. The CDR3 is made up of 16 amino acids. CDR3 sequence reads: CASSSGQGPGNEKLFF. The DNA of the CDR3 is TGTGCCAGCAGTTCGGGACAGGGTCCGGGTAATGAAAAACTGTTTTTT.

This sequence joins TRBV6-1 and TRBJ2-7; TRBD1 is a possible D gene (6 bases). The CDR3 sequence is 14 residues long. Looked up from germline, CDR1 is MNHNS and CDR2 is SASEGT. V shed 3 bases and J shed 0 bases, with 9 bases lying between them. The CDR3 DNA follows: TGTGCCAGCAGTGACAGGGGCTTCTCCTACGAGCAGTACTTC. Its protein product is CASSDRGFSYEQYF.

The V gene is TRBV5-1, the J gene TRBJ2-1; 11 bases are a match to TRBD2. V lost 5 bases and J lost 5; bases outside the gene matches: 6. Germline-derived CDR1 and CDR2 are SGHRS and YFSETQ. The CDR3 is made up of 15 amino acids. The CDR3: CASRMGLADNNEQFF. The CDR3 nucleotides are TGCGCCAGCAGAATGGGACTAGCGGATAACAATGAGCAGTTCTTC.

This clone was observed once. The V and J genes are TRBV5-6 and TRBJ2-7; D may be TRBD1 (5 bases). Germline V gene data show CDR1 as SGHDT and CDR2 as YYEEEE. V was cut by 4 bases and J by 3 bases, with 11 bases left in between. The CDR3 sequence is 13 residues long. The CDR3 DNA reads as TGTGCCAGCAGCGTTCTCAGGGTCTACGAGCAGTACTTC. Translating gives CASSVLRVYEQYF.

The rearrangement joins TRBV6-7 to TRBJ1-3; 8 nucleotides match TRBD1. TRBV6-7 counts as an open reading frame of uncertain function. There are 18 residues in the CDR3. J was trimmed by 2 bases and V by 2 bases; bases with no gene match: 11. In DNA, the CDR3 is TGTGCCAGCAGTTACCGGGGCCCGGACAGGGTAGCTGGAAACACCATATATTTT. It translates to CASSYRGPDRVAGNTIYF.

The chain links TRBV5-4 to TRBJ1-6; a possible D gene is TRBD1 (5 bases). Trimming shortened V by 7 bases and J by 7 bases, and 15 bases separated the two germline ends. This CDR3 spans 14 amino acids. CDR1 SGHNT and CDR2 YYREEE come from the germline V gene (reference sequence). This CDR3 is CASRWAGMNSPLHF. The CDR3 DNA follows: TGTGCCAGCCGGTGGGCAGGGATGAATTCACCCCTCCACTTT. The full variable domain, completed using reference TRBV5-4 and TRBJ1-6, is ETGVTQSPTHLIKTRGQQVTLRCSSQSGHNTVSWYQQALGQGPQFIFQYYREEENGRGNFPPRFSGLQFPNYSSELNVNALELDDSALYLCASRWAGMNSPLHFGNGTRLTVT.

V and J are TRBV19 and TRBJ2-1; D is ambiguous. The germline V gene has CDR1 LNHDA and CDR2 SQIVND (reference sequence). The CDR3 totals 14 residues. Trimming left V 5 bases short and J 3 bases short, with 11 bases between. CDR3 in DNA: TGTGCCAGTAGTGTCGGTTCTGGCTACAATGAGCAGTTCTTC. Translated: CASSVGSGYNEQFF.

This clone was seen once. The rearrangement uses TRBV5-6 and TRBJ1-1; D is undetermined. V was pared by 3 bases and J by 2 bases, with 8 bases between. The CDR3 has 13 amino acids. The germline CDR1 and CDR2 sequences are SGHDT and YYEEEE. The CDR3 sequence: CASSSTPNTEAFF. The CDR3 DNA is TGTGCCAGCAGCTCAACACCTAACACTGAAGCTTTCTTT.

There are a few counts of this clone. The chain combines TRBV21-1 with TRBJ1-4. TRBV21-1 represents a pseudogene. The length of the CDR3 is 15 residues. Here the CDR3 reads CASSPSGEENEKLFF. For the CDR3, the DNA is TGTGCCAGCAGCCCTTCTGGGGAGGAGAATGAAAAACTGTTTTTT.

This sequence joins TRBV6-5 and TRBJ2-5, with 12 bases identical to TRBD2. The CDR3 has 14 amino acids. Trimming took 4 bases from V and 5 from J; bases not matched to a gene: 2. Germline V gene data show CDR1 as MNHEY and CDR2 as SVGAGI. The CDR3 DNA sequence: TGTGCCAGCAGTTTACTAGCGGGGGGTGAGACCCAGTACTTC. Translating it yields CASSLLAGGETQYF.

CDR3 region: CASSLNRGTGGYSPLHF. The CDR3 DNA sequence: TGTGCCAGCAGCCTCAACCGGGGGACAGGGGGATACTCACCCCTCCACTTT. This chain joins TRBV14 and TRBJ1-6, with 11 bases that match TRBD1. Germline trimming cut 4 bases from V and 10 bases from J; bases unmatched to any gene: 12. The CDR3 sequence is 17 residues long. The germline V gene has CDR1 SGHDN and CDR2 FVKESK.

V is TRBV3-1 (or the pseudogene TRBV3-2) and J is TRBJ2-2; 13 bases agree with TRBD2. This CDR3 is built from 16 residues. Germline V CDR1 and CDR2: LGHDT, YNNKEL (reference sequence). The J segment lost 4 bases and the V segment lost 3 bases, leaving 2 bases of the junction unmatched. The CDR3 loop reads CASSQRTSGGTGELFF. In nucleotides, the CDR3 is TGTGCCAGCAGCCAGAGGACTAGCGGGGGCACCGGGGAGCTGTTTTTT.

The J gene is TRBJ2-1, the V gene TRBV5-4; tentatively, D is TRBD2 (5 bases). Germline V gene data show CDR1 as SGHNT and CDR2 as YYREEE (reference sequence). V was clipped by 1 base and J by 7 bases, with 15 bases between them. The CDR3 is made up of 15 amino acids. CDR3 sequence reads: CASSLTSDSRNEQFF. CDR3 nucleotide sequence: TGTGCCAGCAGCTTGACTTCGGACTCGCGGAATGAGCAGTTCTTC.

The V and J genes are TRBV9 and TRBJ1-6, with D unclear. CDR1 is SGDLS, CDR2 YYNGEE, per germline. The CDR3 totals 14 residues. The germline V and J ends were trimmed by 0 bases and 9 bases, with 10 bases remaining between them. The CDR3 DNA follows: TGTGCCAGCAGCGTAGCGGCGGCGGCTTCACCCCTCCACTTT. Translated, it gives CASSVAAAASPLHF.

CDR3 sequence: CASSLVGGPPYEQYF. CDR3 nucleotides: TGTGCCAGCAGCTTGGTCGGGGGGCCTCCCTACGAGCAGTACTTC. The genes are TRBV5-4 and TRBJ2-7; the D gene is possibly TRBD2 (7 bases). This CDR3 contains 15 residues. V was shortened by 0 bases and J by 2 bases, with 12 bases between the two germline ends. Germline-derived CDR1 and CDR2 are SGHNT and YYREEE (reference sequence).

This clone was picked up a small number of times. DNA for the CDR3: TGTGCCAGCAGTCGGGGGACAGGGACTAATCAGCCCCAGCATTTT. Residues: CASSRGTGTNQPQHF. V usage is TRBV6-5 and J usage is TRBJ1-5; TRBD1 agrees at 9 bases. Germline V gene data show CDR1 as MNHEY and CDR2 as SVGAGI. The trim removed 5 bases at V and 4 bases at J, leaving 6 bases unmatched. The CDR3 is 15 amino acids.

The chain combines TRBV30 with TRBJ1-2, with 7 bases fitting TRBD1. Per germline, CDR1 GTSNPN and CDR2 SVGIG (reference sequence). This CDR3 has 14 amino acids. V lost 1 base to trimming and J lost 3 bases; unmatched junction nucleotides: 5. In DNA form, the CDR3 reads TGTGCCTGGAGTGGGACAGGCCCCCACTATGGCTACACCTTC. Its translation is CAWSGTGPHYGYTF.

This clone was seen just once. The chain employs TRBV29-1 and TRBJ2-3; D remains unclear. Looked up from germline, CDR1 is SQVTM and CDR2 is ANQGSEA. The CDR3 spans 13 residues. With 1 base removed from V and 2 bases from J, the gap between germline ends came to 7 bases. CDR3 DNA sequence: TGCAGCGTTGAAGGCAGGTTCACAGATACGCAGTATTTT. It translates to CSVEGRFTDTQYF.